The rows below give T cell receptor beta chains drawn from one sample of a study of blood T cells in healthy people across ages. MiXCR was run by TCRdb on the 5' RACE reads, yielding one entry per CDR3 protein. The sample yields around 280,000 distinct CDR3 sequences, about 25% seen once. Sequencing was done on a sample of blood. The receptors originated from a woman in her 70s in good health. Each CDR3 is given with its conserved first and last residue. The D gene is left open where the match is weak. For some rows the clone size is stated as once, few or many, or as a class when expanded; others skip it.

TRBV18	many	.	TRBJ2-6	CASSPPSGANVLTF	TGTGCCAGCTCACCCCCCTCTGGGGCCAACGTCCTGACTTTC
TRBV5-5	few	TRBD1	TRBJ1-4	CASSTGTGSLEKLFF	TGTGCCAGCAGCACTGGGACAGGGAGCCTTGAAAAACTGTTTTTT
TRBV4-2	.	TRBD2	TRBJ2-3	CASRELAGGLADTQYF	TGTGCCAGCAGGGAACTAGCGGGGGGGCTTGCAGATACGCAGTATTTT
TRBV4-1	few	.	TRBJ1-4	CASSQVQSNEKLFF	TGCGCCAGCAGCCAAGTTCAGTCAAATGAAAAACTGTTTTTT
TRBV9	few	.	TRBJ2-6	CASSALAGGANVLTF	TGTGCCAGCAGCGCTCTTGCCGGCGGGGCCAACGTCCTGACTTTC
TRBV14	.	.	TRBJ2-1	CASSQGSESSYNEQFF	TGTGCCAGCAGCCAAGGTAGCGAGAGCTCCTACAATGAGCAGTTCTTC
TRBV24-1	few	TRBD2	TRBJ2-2	CATSVTAGAPGELFF	TGTGCCACCAGTGTTACAGCGGGAGCCCCCGGGGAGCTGTTTTTT
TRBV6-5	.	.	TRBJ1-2	CATGEGRVRGYTF	TGTGCCACCGGCGAGGGGAGGGTGAGGGGCTACACCTTC
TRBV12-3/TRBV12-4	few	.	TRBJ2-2	CASAVAVNTGELFF	TGTGCCAGCGCTGTGGCGGTGAACACCGGGGAGCTGTTTTTT
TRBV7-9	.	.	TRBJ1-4	CASSVPGQRANEKLFF	TGTGCCAGCAGCGTCCCCGGACAGAGGGCAAATGAAAAACTGTTTTTT
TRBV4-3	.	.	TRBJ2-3	CASSRSRSGPADTQYF	TGCGCCAGCAGCCGGTCCCGGAGCGGGCCTGCAGATACGCAGTATTTT
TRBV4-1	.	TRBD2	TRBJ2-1	CASSQGGSGIRDEQFF	TGCGCCAGCAGCCAAGGAGGTAGCGGGATCCGGGATGAGCAGTTCTTC
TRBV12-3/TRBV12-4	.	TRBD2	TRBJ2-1	CASSEGTSGYNEQFF	TGTGCCAGCAGCGAAGGGACTAGTGGCTACAATGAGCAGTTCTTC
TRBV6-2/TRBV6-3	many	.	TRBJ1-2	CASSSPGISYTF	TGTGCCAGCAGCTCCCCCGGGATCAGCTACACCTTC
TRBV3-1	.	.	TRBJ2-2	CASSLRGGRTVGELFF	TGTGCCAGCAGCCTCAGAGGGGGGCGCACGGTCGGGGAGCTGTTTTTT
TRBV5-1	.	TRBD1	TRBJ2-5	CASSWKPGQGKETQYF	TGCGCCAGCAGCTGGAAACCGGGACAGGGTAAAGAGACCCAGTACTTC
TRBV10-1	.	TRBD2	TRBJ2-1	CASSEGLAGRYNEQFF	TGCGCCAGCAGCGAGGGACTAGCGGGAAGGTACAATGAGCAGTTCTTC
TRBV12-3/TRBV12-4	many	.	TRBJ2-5	CASSPAPIGKTQYF	TGTGCCAGCAGTCCCGCCCCCATCGGAAAGACCCAGTACTTC
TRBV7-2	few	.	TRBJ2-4	CASSQVRRGVAKNIQYF	TGTGCCAGCAGCCAAGTGAGGAGGGGGGTAGCCAAAAACATTCAGTACTTC
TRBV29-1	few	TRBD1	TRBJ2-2	CSVNRGAGELFF	TGCAGCGTTAACAGGGGAGCCGGGGAGCTGTTTTTT
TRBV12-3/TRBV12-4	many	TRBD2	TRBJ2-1	CASSFPLGLGGEQFF	TGTGCCAGCAGTTTCCCCCTAGGACTAGGTGGCGAGCAGTTCTTC
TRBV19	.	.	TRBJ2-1	CASSIVANEQFF	TGTGCCAGTAGTATAGTAGCGAATGAGCAGTTCTTC
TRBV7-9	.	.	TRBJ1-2	CASSLTRRGGDYGYTF	TGTGCCAGCAGCTTAACGCGGCGGGGTGGTGACTATGGCTACACCTTC
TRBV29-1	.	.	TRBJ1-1	CSVEVGSSDTEAFF	TGCAGCGTTGAAGTGGGTTCCTCTGACACTGAAGCTTTCTTT
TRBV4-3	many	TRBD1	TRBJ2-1	CASSAQTGVHEQFF	TGCGCCAGCAGCGCACAGACAGGGGTGCATGAGCAGTTCTTC
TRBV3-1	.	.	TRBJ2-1	CASSQGQASYEQFF	TGTGCCAGCAGCCAGGGACAAGCAAGCTATGAGCAGTTCTTC
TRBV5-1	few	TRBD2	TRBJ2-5	CASRFTGTSGIETQYF	TGCGCCAGCAGGTTTACCGGGACTAGCGGGATAGAGACCCAGTACTTC
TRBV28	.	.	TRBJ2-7	CASSDGPSSSYEQYF	TGTGCCAGCAGCGATGGACCGTCGAGCTCCTACGAGCAGTACTTC
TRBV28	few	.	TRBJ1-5	CASRDTGTPSQPQHF	TGTGCCAGCAGGGATACAGGCACGCCTTCTCAGCCCCAGCATTTT
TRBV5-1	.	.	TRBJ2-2	CASSLAQQGSLRELFF	TGCGCCAGCAGCTTGGCCCAACAGGGCTCCCTAAGGGAGCTGTTTTTT
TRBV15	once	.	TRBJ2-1	CATSSRLNEQFF	TGTGCCACCAGCAGCAGGTTGAATGAGCAGTTCTTC
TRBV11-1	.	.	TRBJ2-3	CASSFRPGGTDTQYF	TGTGCCAGCAGCTTTCGTCCGGGAGGCACAGATACGCAGTATTTT
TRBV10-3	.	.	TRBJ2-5	CAGAESGTGHF	TGTGCCGGGGCGGAATCGGGCACGGGCCACTTC
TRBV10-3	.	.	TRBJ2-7	CAISRASLSYEQYF	TGTGCCATCAGTAGGGCCAGCCTCTCCTACGAGCAGTACTTC
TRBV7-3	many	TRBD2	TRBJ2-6	CASSFLGLAGGANVLTF	TGTGCCAGCAGCTTCCTCGGACTAGCTGGTGGGGCCAACGTCCTGACTTTC
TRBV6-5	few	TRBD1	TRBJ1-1	CASSYEGARTEAFF	TGTGCCAGCAGTTACGAGGGGGCGCGCACTGAGGCTTTCTTT
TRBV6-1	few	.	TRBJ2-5	CASSGYSQETQYF	TGTGCCAGCAGTGGGTACAGCCAAGAGACCCAGTACTTC
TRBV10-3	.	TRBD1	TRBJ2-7	CASTGQGRLEQYF	TGTGCCAGCACGGGACAGGGGCGGCTCGAGCAGTACTTC
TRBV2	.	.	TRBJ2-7	CASSGQFNVGEQYF	TGTGCCAGCAGTGGACAGTTTAACGTAGGCGAGCAGTACTTC
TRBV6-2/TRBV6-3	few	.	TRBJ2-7	CASSYPSASYEQYF	TGTGCCAGCAGTTACCCCAGCGCGTCCTACGAGCAGTACTTC